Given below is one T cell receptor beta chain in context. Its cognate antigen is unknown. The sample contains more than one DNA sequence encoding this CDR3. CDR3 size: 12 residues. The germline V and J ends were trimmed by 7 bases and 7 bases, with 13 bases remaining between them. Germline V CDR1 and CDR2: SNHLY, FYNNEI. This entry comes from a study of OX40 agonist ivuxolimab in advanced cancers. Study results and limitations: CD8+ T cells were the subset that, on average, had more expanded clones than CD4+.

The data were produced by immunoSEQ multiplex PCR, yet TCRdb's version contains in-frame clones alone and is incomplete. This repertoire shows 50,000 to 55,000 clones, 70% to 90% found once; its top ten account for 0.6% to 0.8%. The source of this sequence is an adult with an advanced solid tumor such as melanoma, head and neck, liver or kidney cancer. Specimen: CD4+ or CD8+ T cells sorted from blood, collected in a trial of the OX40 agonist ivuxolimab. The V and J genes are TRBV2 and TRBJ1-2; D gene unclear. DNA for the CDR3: TGTGCCAGCAAGGGATGGACGGCTGGCTACACCTTC. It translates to CASKGWTAGYTF.